A single sample is the source of the 30 T cell receptor beta chains below, sequenced in a study of blood T cell repertoires in COVID-19 (dated by TCRdb to about 2020). The library came from the immunoSEQ multiplex PCR assay. TCRdb took over this immuneACCESS table, retaining in-frame rearrangements with V and J assigned. Such tables are incomplete; in checked studies, under half of the missing clones stem from an unresolved V gene, and the remainder is unexplained. For this sample there are approximately 170,000 clones; about 80% appear just once. Of the sample, 15% to 20% falls within the top ten clones. What was sequenced was PBMCs or T cells enriched from blood (not recorded which). Receptor source: a woman aged 70-85 years in a cohort exposed to, infected with or recovered from COVID-19 (not recorded which).

This clone appeared once. The V gene is TRBV19, the J gene TRBJ2-7, with no clear D. CDR1 LNHDA and CDR2 SQIVND come from the germline V gene (reference sequence). There are 15 residues in the CDR3. The germline V and J ends were trimmed by 4 bases and 2 bases, with 15 bases remaining between them. CDR3: CASSNRGGNTYEQYF. The CDR3 DNA is TGTGCCAGTAGTAACCGCGGCGGTAATACCTACGAGCAGTACTTC.

The CDR3 spells CASSLALAGEETQYF. The CDR3 nucleotides are TGCGCCAGCAGCTTGGCTCTAGCGGGAGAAGAGACCCAGTACTTC. The rearrangement links TRBV5-1 to TRBJ2-5, with TRBD2 matching over 10 bases. CDR3 length: 15 residues. The germline gives CDR1 SGHRS, CDR2 YFSETQ. J was trimmed by 3 bases and V by 0 bases; bases with no gene match: 2.

J is TRBJ2-5 and V is TRBV11-2, with TRBD2 identical over 7 bases. CDR1 and CDR2 from the germline V gene are SGHAT and FQNNGV. This CDR3 region has 16 residues. Losses at the gene ends were 1 base for V and 5 bases for J; bases not matched to a gene: 10. The CDR3 coding sequence is TGTGCCAGCAGCTTAGGAGGCACTAGCGCGTACGAGACCCAGTACTTC. Amino acid sequence: CASSLGGTSAYETQYF.

This clone was counted a few times. This rearrangement joins TRBV2 to TRBJ2-5; 7 bases are a match to TRBD1. Trimming cost V 9 bases and J 4 bases; bases outside gene matches: 8. Germline V gene data show CDR1 as SNHLY and CDR2 as FYNNEI. This CDR3 is 13 amino acids long. Written as DNA, the CDR3 is TGTGCCAGTGACAGGGAGAATGGAGAGACCCAGTACTTC. It specifies CASDRENGETQYF.

The gene calls are TRBV12-5 and TRBJ2-1, with D possibly TRBD1 on 6 matching bases. The length of the CDR3 is 19 residues. The germline V gene has CDR1 LGHNT and CDR2 FRNRAP. The germline V and J ends were trimmed by 5 bases and 1 base, with 24 bases remaining between them. Here the CDR3 reads CASGPITGTRYRSYNEQFF. DNA of the CDR3: TGTGCTAGTGGTCCTATCACCGGGACACGGTATCGATCCTACAATGAGCAGTTCTTC.

This clone has a single count. J is TRBJ2-1 and V is TRBV19; D is perhaps TRBD2 (6 bases). Trimming removed 1 base at V and 6 bases at J, with 13 bases between. Germline V gene data show CDR1 as LNHDA and CDR2 as SQIVND (reference sequence). This CDR3 is built from 15 residues. This CDR3 reads CASSIAGLASNEQFF. CDR3 DNA: TGTGCCAGTAGTATAGCAGGGCTAGCGTCCAATGAGCAGTTCTTC. The variable domain in full, completed from reference TRBV19 and TRBJ2-1, reads DGGITQSPKYLFRKEGQNVTLSCEQNLNHDAMYWYRQDPGQGLRLIYYSQIVNDFQKGDIAEGYSVSREKKESFPLTVTSAQKNPTAFYLCASSIAGLASNEQFFGPGTRLTVL.

This clone has just one count. This rearrangement joins TRBV13 to TRBJ2-1; 12 positions match TRBD2. Germline trimming cut 4 bases from V and 5 bases from J; bases unmatched to any gene: 0. This CDR3 is built from 14 residues. CDR1 PRHDT and CDR2 FYEKMQ come from the germline V gene (reference sequence). DNA of the CDR3: TGTGCCAGCAGCTCTAGCGGGAGGGACAATGAGCAGTTCTTC. As protein: CASSSSGRDNEQFF.

The V gene is TRBV6-6, the J gene TRBJ2-1; 8 bases line up with TRBD2. The V gene's germline CDR1 is MNHNY and CDR2 SVGAGI (reference sequence). The junction had 3 bases not matched to a gene; V was cut back by 5 bases and J by 0 bases. The CDR3 sequence is 15 residues long. The CDR3 spells CASSPSGSSYNEQFF. The CDR3 region has the DNA TGTGCCAGCAGTCCGAGCGGGAGCTCCTACAATGAGCAGTTCTTC.

The chain is built from TRBV6-5 and TRBJ2-4; D call uncertain. The CDR3 runs 13 residues. Germline CDR1 and CDR2: MNHEY and SVGAGI. Trimming removed 2 bases from V and 7 bases from J, with 9 bases in between. CDR3 nucleotides: TGTGCCAGCAGTTACGTTTCTGGCAACATTCAGTACTTC. Protein: CASSYVSGNIQYF.

This clone was counted only a few times. The chain couples TRBV5-1 to TRBJ1-1, with 10 bases that match TRBD1. V was clipped by 4 bases and J by 7 bases; unmatched bases: 4. The germline V gene encodes CDR1 SGHRS and CDR2 YFSETQ. The CDR3 runs 13 residues. The CDR3 nucleotides are TGCGCCAGCAGCATCGGACAGGGGGGTGAAGCTTTCTTT. The encoded protein is CASSIGQGGEAFF.

CDR3 region: CASSYPGHRNSPLHF. CDR3 nucleotide sequence: TGTGCCAGCAGTTACCCGGGACATCGTAATTCACCCCTCCACTTT. The chain has TRBV28 and TRBJ1-6, with D perhaps TRBD1 (6 bases). The V gene lost 4 bases and the J gene lost 6 bases, with 13 bases spanning the gap. This CDR3 spans 15 amino acids. CDR1 is MDHEN and CDR2 is SYDVKM in the germline V gene.

The chain employs TRBV4-3 and TRBJ1-2; D is possibly TRBD1 (6 bases). CDR1 LGHNA and CDR2 YSLEER come from the germline V gene. Trimming cost V 4 bases and J 8 bases, with 20 bases left between them. The CDR3 consists of 15 residues. CDR3 DNA sequence: TGCGCCAGCAGCCCGGAACGGGCGGGGGCAGGGGGCTACACCTTC. It translates to CASSPERAGAGGYTF.

The genes are TRBV7-9 and TRBJ1-6; the D is unclear. The CDR3 length is 15 residues. V dropped 5 bases and J dropped 1 base, with 9 bases sitting between them. The germline V gene encodes CDR1 SEHNR and CDR2 FQNEAQ (reference sequence). The CDR3 nucleotides are TGTGCCAGCAGCCTTGGACTTTCCTATAATTCACCCCTCCACTTT. It codes for CASSLGLSYNSPLHF. The complete variable domain, with remaining parts taken from reference TRBV7-9 and TRBJ1-6, reads DTGVSQNPRHKITKRGQNVTFRCDPISEHNRLYWYRQTLGQGPEFLTYFQNEAQLEKSRLLSDRFSAERPKGSFSTLEIQRTEQGDSAMYLCASSLGLSYNSPLHFGNGTRLTVT.

The gene calls are TRBV6-6 and TRBJ1-6; maybe TRBD1 (5 bases). CDR3 length: 12 residues. V dropped 6 bases and J dropped 8 bases, with 8 bases sitting between them. Germline loops: CDR1 MNHNY, CDR2 SVGAGI (reference sequence). The CDR3 bases are TGTGCCAGCAGCCACAGGTATTCACCCCTCCACTTT. Its translation is CASSHRYSPLHF.

The CDR3 loop is CASSDPSGRLFF. CDR3 DNA: TGTGCCAGCAGTGACCCATCGGGGAGGCTGTTTTTT. The chain has TRBV6-4 and TRBJ1-4; unclear D gene. V was shortened by 2 bases and J by 14 bases, with 12 bases between the two germline ends. Germline V gene sequence: CDR1 MRHNA, CDR2 SNTAGT. This CDR3 has 12 amino acids.

The chain carries TRBV28 and TRBJ2-1; 14 bases align to TRBD2. V was pared by 6 bases and J by 8 bases, with 15 bases of the junction left unmatched. This CDR3 contains 18 residues. The germline CDR1 and CDR2 sequences are MDHEN and SYDVKM. In DNA, the CDR3 is TGTGCCAGCAGGCCGACTAGCGGGAGGGCCGGGGGAAAGGATGAGCAGTTCTTC. Its protein is CASRPTSGRAGGKDEQFF.

This clone was recorded only once. The chain uses TRBV29-1 and TRBJ1-5, with a weak D call TRBD1 (5 bases). The CDR3 contains 13 residues. Germline V gene lookup returns CDR1 SQVTM and CDR2 ANQGSEA. V was clipped by 3 bases and J by 7 bases, with 13 bases between them. This chain's CDR3 is CSVDTGTGQPQHF. CDR3 sequence (DNA): TGCAGCGTTGACACAGGCACGGGCCAGCCCCAGCATTTT.

The chain employs TRBV28 and TRBJ1-4, with 7 bases identical to TRBD1. The CDR3 runs to 17 residues. Germline assignment: CDR1 MDHEN and CDR2 SYDVKM. With V trimmed by 5 bases and J by 9 bases, 18 bases remained unmatched. The CDR3 loop is CASSEGGPGVWGQKLFF. In DNA form, the CDR3 reads TGTGCCAGCAGTGAAGGGGGCCCCGGGGTTTGGGGTCAAAAACTGTTTTTT.

Regarding this clone: The sample has other DNA sequences that encode this CDR3 too. The chain carries TRBV7-9 and TRBJ1-4; no clear D. CDR3 length: 14 residues. CDR1 is SEHNR, CDR2 FQNEAQ, per germline (reference sequence). The V end was cut by 3 bases, the J end by 4 bases, with 9 bases between. The CDR3 DNA reads as TGTGCCAGCAGCTTTCCCGGACTTAATGAAAAACTGTTTTTT. It codes for CASSFPGLNEKLFF.

V is TRBV6-2 or TRBV6-3 and J is TRBJ2-3, with TRBD2 as a possible D gene (5 bases). Trimming took off 6 bases at V and 4 bases at J, with 14 bases between the two ends. The germline gives CDR1 MNHEY, CDR2 SVGEGT. CDR3 length: 14 amino acids. The CDR3 nucleotides are TGTGCCAGCAGCCGCCTTTTAGCGTCAGATACGCAGTATTTT. Translating gives CASSRLLASDTQYF.

This chain joins TRBV25-1 and TRBJ2-3; D gene ambiguous. This CDR3 has 11 amino acids. Germline V gene data show CDR1 as MGHDK and CDR2 as SYGVNS. Between the trimmed V and J ends, which lost 6 bases and 8 bases, there was a span of 9 bases. The CDR3 sequence is CASSSRSTQYF. The CDR3 coding sequence is TGTGCCAGCAGCTCCCGGAGTACGCAGTATTTT.

This chain connects TRBV28 to TRBJ1-5, with 7 bases lining up with TRBD1. V lost 2 bases to trimming and J lost 4 bases; unmatched junction nucleotides: 5. Looked up from germline, CDR1 is MDHEN and CDR2 is SYDVKM. This CDR3 contains 15 residues. The CDR3: CASSLDRVGNQPQHF. CDR3 DNA: TGTGCCAGCAGTTTAGACAGGGTAGGGAATCAGCCCCAGCATTTT.

Comment on this clone: The sample carries other DNA sequences with the same CDR3. The rearrangement uses TRBV5-4 and TRBJ2-1, with a possible D match to TRBD1 (5 bases). Germline V CDR1 and CDR2: SGHNT, YYREEE (reference sequence). The V end lost 0 bases, the J end lost 0 bases, and 7 bases lay between the germline ends. CDR3 size: 15 residues. The chain's CDR3 is CASSLGQSSYNEQFF. The CDR3 DNA is TGTGCCAGCAGCTTGGGACAGAGCTCCTACAATGAGCAGTTCTTC. Using reference TRBV5-4 and TRBJ2-1 for the parts outside the CDR3, the full variable domain is ETGVTQSPTHLIKTRGQQVTLRCSSQSGHNTVSWYQQALGQGPQFIFQYYREEENGRGNFPPRFSGLQFPNYSSELNVNALELDDSALYLCASSLGQSSYNEQFFGPGTRLTVL.

V and J are TRBV4-2 and TRBJ1-3; D not resolved. Germline V gene sequence: CDR1 LGHNA, CDR2 YNFKEQ. Trimming cost V 2 bases and J 0 bases, with 17 bases left between them. The CDR3 spans 18 residues. The CDR3 DNA is TGTGCCAGCAGCCAAAGTCTTCGGGAACTCCTCTCTGGAAACACCATATATTTT. This translates into CASSQSLRELLSGNTIYF.

The chain uses TRBV19 and TRBJ1-1; no definite D call. Germline-derived CDR1 and CDR2 are LNHDA and SQIVND (reference sequence). V lost 3 bases, J lost 1 base, and 21 bases lay in between. This CDR3 has 18 residues. The CDR3 bases are TGTGCCAGTAGTATGCCAACGGCGGAGACCCTCGAGAACACTGAAGCTTTCTTT. Amino acids: CASSMPTAETLENTEAFF.

V gene TRBV6-5 combines with J gene TRBJ2-7; 8 bases fit TRBD2. The germline CDR1 and CDR2 sequences are MNHEY and SVGAGI. The V segment lost 3 bases and the J segment 3 bases; nucleotides outside the gene matches: 7. The CDR3 runs 15 residues. CDR3 in DNA: TGTGCCAGCAGTTATATGAGCGGGAGAGGCTACGAGCAGTACTTC. It translates to CASSYMSGRGYEQYF.

The rearrangement links TRBV27 to TRBJ2-1, with D uncertain. The V and J ends lost 9 bases and 0 bases respectively, with 6 bases between them. The CDR3 has 12 residues. CDR1 and CDR2 from the germline V gene are MNHEY and SMNVEV (reference sequence). The CDR3 region has the DNA TGTGCCAGTACGAGCTCCTACAATGAGCAGTTCTTC. The encoded protein is CASTSSYNEQFF.

The genes are TRBV7-2 and TRBJ1-1, with 8 positions matching TRBD1. Looked up from germline, CDR1 is SGHTA and CDR2 is FQGNSA. Trimming took 4 bases from V and 4 from J; bases not matched to a gene: 8. The CDR3 is made up of 15 amino acids. The CDR3 DNA is TGTGCCAGCAGCTCCTCGGACAGGGTCGGCACTGAAGCTTTCTTT. Its translation is CASSSSDRVGTEAFF.

The genes are TRBV7-2 and TRBJ1-6; unclear D gene. The CDR3 length is 16 residues. V lost 1 base, J lost 9 bases, and 16 bases lay in between. The germline CDR1 and CDR2 sequences are SGHTA and FQGNSA. The CDR3 nucleotides read TGTGCCAGCAGCTTAGTAGCCGGTTCTGGAGTTTCACCCCTCCACTTT. The encoded protein is CASSLVAGSGVSPLHF.

The J gene is TRBJ2-1, the V gene TRBV28; the D gene is possibly TRBD1 (6 bases). Germline V gives CDR1 MDHEN, CDR2 SYDVKM. This CDR3 is 16 amino acids long. Trimming took off 2 bases at V and 5 bases at J, with 16 bases between the two ends. The CDR3 spells CASSLRLPGVHNEQFF. In DNA, the CDR3 is TGTGCCAGCAGTTTAAGGTTGCCAGGGGTTCACAATGAGCAGTTCTTC. Full variable domain (missing parts from reference TRBV28 and TRBJ2-1): DVKVTQSSRYLVKRTGEKVFLECVQDMDHENMFWYRQDPGLGLRLIYFSYDVKMKEKGDIPEGYSVSREKKERFSLILESASTNQTSMYLCASSLRLPGVHNEQFFGPGTRLTVL.